This TCR beta chain was observed in a study of T cell responses to AZD1222 COVID-19 vaccine. Study-level points and caveats: With two AZD1222 doses given, Spike-specific TCR breadth and depth both rose. The sample set comprised mostly white British donors with more females, and clonal diversity was possibly underestimated. Repertoire collection took place solely once the T cell response had peaked.

Germline trimming cut 10 bases from V and 2 bases from J; bases unmatched to any gene: 12. CDR1 and CDR2 (germline): LNHDA, SQIVND (reference sequence). This CDR3 spans 15 amino acids. Libraries were prepared by immunoSEQ multiplex PCR; TCRdb keeps only in-frame clonotypes and omits some of them. The sample carries some 120,000 clones, around 86% recorded once. On this clone: What it binds is not known.

Second doses that came at about 4 or about 12 weeks were put together. Here the sequenced sample was peripheral blood, taken 28 days after the second AZD1222 dose. The chain is built from TRBV19 and TRBJ2-3; TRBD1 agrees at 7 bases. This receptor was taken from an adult who received the AZD1222 COVID-19 vaccine. The CDR3 loop is CATDVPGQLTDTQYF. The CDR3 DNA reads as TGTGCCACCGACGTACCGGGACAGCTCACAGATACGCAGTATTTT. Full variable domain (missing parts from reference TRBV19 and TRBJ2-3): DGGITQSPKYLFRKEGQNVTLSCEQNLNHDAMYWYRQDPGQGLRLIYYSQIVNDFQKGDIAEGYSVSREKKESFPLTVTSAQKNPTAFYLCATDVPGQLTDTQYFGPGTRLTVL.